This entry concerns a single T cell receptor (beta chain). A multiplex PCR was run with 60 Vbeta primers and 13 Jbeta primers. Produced via immunoSEQ multiplex PCR; TCRdb's table is partial and in-frame only. The sample includes about 80,000 clones, about two thirds of them seen just once. This sample was included in a study of cytomegalovirus exposure and HLA in healthy donors. Among the donors, all were healthy bone marrow donors. The sequenced sample consisted of PBMCs. This clonotype originated in a woman aged 50 to 60 in good health and CMV-seropositive.

The chain's CDR3 is CASSLAKGGGYTF. CDR3 nucleotide sequence: TGTGCCAGCAGCTTAGCGAAGGGAGGTGGCTACACCTTC. The chain joins TRBV7-9 to TRBJ1-2; D is uncertain. CDR1 and CDR2 (germline): SEHNR, FQNEAQ (reference sequence). The CDR3 is 13 amino acids. V shed 0 bases and J shed 7 bases, with 9 bases lying between them.